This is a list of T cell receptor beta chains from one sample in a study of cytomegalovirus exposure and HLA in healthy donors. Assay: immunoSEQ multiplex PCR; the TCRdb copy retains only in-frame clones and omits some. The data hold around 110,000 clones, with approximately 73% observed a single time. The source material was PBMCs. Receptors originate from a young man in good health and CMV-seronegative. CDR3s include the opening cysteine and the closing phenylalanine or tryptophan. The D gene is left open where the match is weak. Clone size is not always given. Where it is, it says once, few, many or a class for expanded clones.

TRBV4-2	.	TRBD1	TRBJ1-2	CASSPPGTAANYGYTF	TGTGCCAGCAGCCCCCCCGGGACAGCAGCCAACTATGGCTACACCTTC
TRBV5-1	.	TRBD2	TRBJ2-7	CASSLAGGTYEQYF	TGCGCCAGCAGCTTGGCGGGGGGAACGTACGAGCAGTACTTC
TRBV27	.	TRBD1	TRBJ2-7	CASGTVPSYEQYF	TGTGCCAGCGGGACAGTTCCATCCTACGAGCAGTACTTC
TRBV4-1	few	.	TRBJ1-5	CASSQGTGLGEPQHF	TGCGCCAGCAGCCAGGGTACAGGGTTGGGGGAGCCCCAGCATTTT
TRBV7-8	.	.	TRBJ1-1	CASSLEGVGTEAFF	TGTGCCAGCAGCTTAGAAGGGGTGGGTACTGAAGCTTTCTTT
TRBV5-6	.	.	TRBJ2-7	CASSLMQGADEQYF	TGTGCCAGCAGCTTGATGCAGGGTGCGGACGAGCAGTACTTC
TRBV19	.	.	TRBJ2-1	CASRSLNEQFF	TGTGCCAGTAGGTCCCTCAATGAGCAGTTCTTC
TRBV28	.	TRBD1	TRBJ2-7	CASGSLTGGSYEQYF	TGTGCCAGCGGATCTCTGACAGGGGGCTCCTACGAGCAGTACTTC
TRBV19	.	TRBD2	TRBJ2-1	CASSMGLAGGVRRNEQFF	TGTGCCAGTAGTATGGGACTAGCGGGGGGGGTTCGGCGCAATGAGCAGTTCTTC
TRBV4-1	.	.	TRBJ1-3	CASSQDESASGNTIYF	TGCGCCAGCAGCCAAGATGAAAGCGCCTCTGGAAACACCATATATTTT
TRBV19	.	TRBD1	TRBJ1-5	CASSPRTGGGVQPQHF	TGTGCCAGTAGTCCCAGAACAGGGGGCGGTGTACAGCCCCAGCATTTT
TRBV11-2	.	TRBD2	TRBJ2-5	CASSLVLRGRAGIQETQYF	TGTGCCAGCAGCTTAGTCTTGAGGGGCCGAGCGGGAATCCAAGAGACCCAGTACTTC
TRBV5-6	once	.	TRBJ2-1	CASSLAQGGFNEQFF	TGTGCCAGCAGCTTGGCCCAGGGGGGTTTTAATGAGCAGTTCTTC
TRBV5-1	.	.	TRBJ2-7	CASSLGAGPREQYF	TGCGCCAGCAGCTTGGGTGCAGGGCCGCGTGAGCAGTACTTC
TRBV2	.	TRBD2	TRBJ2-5	CASGREGLESEAQYF	TGTGCCAGCGGTCGGGAGGGCCTTGAGTCAGAGGCCCAGTACTTC
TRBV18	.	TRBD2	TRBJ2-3	CASSPLWLREGPQSTDTQYF	TGTGCCAGCTCACCACTATGGTTGCGGGAGGGCCCTCAAAGCACAGATACGCAGTATTTT
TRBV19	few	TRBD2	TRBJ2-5	CASSISSGGGETQYF	TGTGCCAGTAGTATAAGTAGCGGGGGGGGAGAGACCCAGTACTTC
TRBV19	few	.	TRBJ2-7	CASSIDVIASAETYEQYF	TGTGCCAGTAGTATAGATGTAATCGCTAGCGCGGAGACCTACGAGCAGTACTTC
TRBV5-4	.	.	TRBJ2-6	CASSSQRAGGSGANVLTF	TGTGCCAGCAGCTCCCAGAGGGCAGGGGGGTCTGGGGCCAACGTCCTGACTTTC
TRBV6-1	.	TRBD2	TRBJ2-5	CASEEGGRGTQYF	TGTGCCAGTGAGGAGGGAGGGAGAGGGACCCAGTACTTC
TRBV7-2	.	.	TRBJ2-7	CASRERQVSYEQYF	TGTGCCAGCAGAGAGAGACAGGTCTCCTACGAGCAGTACTTC
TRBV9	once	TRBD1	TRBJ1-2	CASSAHDRVGGNYGYTF	TGTGCCAGCAGCGCCCACGACAGGGTCGGTGGAAACTATGGCTACACCTTC
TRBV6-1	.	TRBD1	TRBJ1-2	CASSEAAGGSYGYTF	TGTGCCAGCAGTGAAGCTGCAGGGGGCAGCTATGGCTACACCTTC
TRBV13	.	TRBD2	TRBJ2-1	CASSITGTSGGYEQFF	TGTGCCAGCAGCATCACCGGGACTAGCGGGGGGTATGAGCAGTTCTTC
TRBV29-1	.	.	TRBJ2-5	CSAPLAEETQYF	TGCAGCGCCCCACTAGCAGAAGAGACCCAGTACTTC
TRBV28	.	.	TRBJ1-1	CASSFGQNTEAFF	TGTGCCAGCAGTTTTGGACAGAACACTGAAGCTTTCTTT
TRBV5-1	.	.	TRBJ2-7	CASSSGGTGSYEQYF	TGCGCCAGCAGCTCGGGGGGGACAGGGAGTTACGAGCAGTACTTC
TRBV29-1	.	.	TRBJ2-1	CSVEGGGGSYNEQFF	TGCAGCGTTGAAGGGGGGGGCGGGAGCTACAATGAGCAGTTCTTC
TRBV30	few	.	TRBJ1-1	CAWSVLYGASTEAFF	TGTGCCTGGAGTGTTTTGTATGGGGCATCGACTGAAGCTTTCTTT
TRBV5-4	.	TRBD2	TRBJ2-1	CASSPPSGRKYEQFF	TGTGCCAGCAGCCCCCCTAGCGGGAGGAAGTATGAGCAGTTCTTC
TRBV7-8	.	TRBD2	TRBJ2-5	CASSLGPAAGALEETQYF	TGTGCCAGCAGCTTAGGCCCAGCAGCGGGAGCACTAGAAGAGACCCAGTACTTC
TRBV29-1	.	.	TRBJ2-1	CSVEWPTDNEQFF	TGCAGCGTTGAATGGCCGACAGACAATGAGCAGTTCTTC
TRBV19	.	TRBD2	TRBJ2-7	CASSIGLAGGYEQYF	TGTGCCAGTAGTATAGGGCTAGCGGGAGGCTACGAGCAGTACTTC
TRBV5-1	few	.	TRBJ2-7	CASSLGGEGSYEQYF	TGCGCCAGCAGCTTGGGCGGGGAAGGTTCCTACGAGCAGTACTTC
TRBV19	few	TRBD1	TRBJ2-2	CASSIGPQGTGELFF	TGTGCCAGTAGTATAGGCCCACAGGGGACCGGGGAGCTGTTTTTT
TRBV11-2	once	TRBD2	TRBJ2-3	CASSSLVLAGDTQYF	TGTGCCAGCAGCTCCCTCGTCCTAGCGGGAGATACGCAGTATTTT
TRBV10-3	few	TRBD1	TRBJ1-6	CAISESPGGSSPLHF	TGTGCCATCAGTGAGTCACCAGGGGGCAGTTCACCCCTCCACTTT
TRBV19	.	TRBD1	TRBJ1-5	CASSIFGQDVYSNQPQHF	TGTGCCAGTAGTATCTTCGGACAGGACGTTTATAGCAATCAGCCCCAGCATTTT
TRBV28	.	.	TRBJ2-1	CASFSWGGQIYNEQFF	TGTGCCAGCTTCAGTTGGGGGGGGCAGATCTACAATGAGCAGTTCTTC
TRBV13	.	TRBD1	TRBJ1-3	CASSAGGRSGNTIYF	TGTGCCAGCAGCGCAGGGGGCCGATCCGGAAACACCATATATTTT
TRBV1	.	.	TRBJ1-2	CTSSQVTGDHYGYTF	TGCACCAGCAGCCAAGTGACAGGGGATCACTATGGCTACACCTTC
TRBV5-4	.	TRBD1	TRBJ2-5	CASSAGQGYETQYF	TGTGCCAGCAGCGCGGGACAGGGGTATGAGACCCAGTACTTC
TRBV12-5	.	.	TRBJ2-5	CASANARIEETQYF	TGTGCTAGTGCCAACGCTAGGATTGAGGAGACCCAGTACTTC
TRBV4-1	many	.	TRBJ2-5	CASSQDSGLKETQYF	TGCGCCAGCAGCCAAGATAGCGGACTGAAAGAGACCCAGTACTTC
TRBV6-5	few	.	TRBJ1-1	CASSLTSPDTEAFF	TGTGCCAGCAGCTTAACCTCACCAGACACTGAAGCTTTCTTT
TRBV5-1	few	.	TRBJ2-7	CASSSTAKVPYEQYF	TGCGCCAGCAGCTCGACAGCCAAGGTCCCGTACGAGCAGTACTTC
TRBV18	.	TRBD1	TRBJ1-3	CASSPETGSENTIYF	TGTGCCAGCTCACCGGAGACAGGGTCTGAAAACACCATATATTTT
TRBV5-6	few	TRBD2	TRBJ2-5	CASSVGLAGEGETQYF	TGTGCCAGCAGCGTGGGACTAGCGGGAGAGGGCGAGACCCAGTACTTC
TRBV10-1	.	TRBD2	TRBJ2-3	CATRAGRTSTDTQYF	TGCGCCACCAGGGCCGGGAGGACTAGCACAGATACGCAGTATTTT
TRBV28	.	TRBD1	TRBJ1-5	CASSLGQVNQPQHF	TGTGCCAGCAGTCTCGGACAGGTCAATCAGCCCCAGCATTTT
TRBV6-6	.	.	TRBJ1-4	CASSFSEKLFF	TGTGCCAGCAGTTTTAGTGAAAAACTGTTTTTT
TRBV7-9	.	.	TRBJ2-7	CASSSRLGYEQYF	TGTGCCAGCAGCTCCAGGTTGGGTTACGAGCAGTACTTC
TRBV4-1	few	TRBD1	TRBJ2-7	CASSQEQGTLYEQYF	TGCGCCAGCAGCCAAGAACAGGGGACCCTCTACGAGCAGTACTTC
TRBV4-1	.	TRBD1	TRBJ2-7	CASSPRDRVYEQYF	TGCGCCAGCAGCCCCCGAGACAGGGTATACGAGCAGTACTTC
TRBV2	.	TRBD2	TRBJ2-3	CASSWASGITDTQYF	TGTGCCAGTAGCTGGGCTAGCGGGATCACAGATACGCAGTATTTT
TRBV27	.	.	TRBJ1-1	CASRGMGSTEAFF	TGTGCCAGCCGTGGGATGGGGAGCACTGAAGCTTTCTTT
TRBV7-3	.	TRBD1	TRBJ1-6	CASSFLDRGNSPLHF	TGTGCCAGCAGCTTCCTTGACAGGGGTAATTCACCCCTCCACTTT
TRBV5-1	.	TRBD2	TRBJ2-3	CASSPSGGPLGSTDTQYF	TGCGCCAGCAGCCCGAGCGGGGGACCCCTGGGGAGCACAGATACGCAGTATTTT
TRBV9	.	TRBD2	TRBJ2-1	CASSGILADSYNEQFF	TGTGCCAGCAGCGGAATTCTAGCGGACTCCTACAATGAGCAGTTCTTC